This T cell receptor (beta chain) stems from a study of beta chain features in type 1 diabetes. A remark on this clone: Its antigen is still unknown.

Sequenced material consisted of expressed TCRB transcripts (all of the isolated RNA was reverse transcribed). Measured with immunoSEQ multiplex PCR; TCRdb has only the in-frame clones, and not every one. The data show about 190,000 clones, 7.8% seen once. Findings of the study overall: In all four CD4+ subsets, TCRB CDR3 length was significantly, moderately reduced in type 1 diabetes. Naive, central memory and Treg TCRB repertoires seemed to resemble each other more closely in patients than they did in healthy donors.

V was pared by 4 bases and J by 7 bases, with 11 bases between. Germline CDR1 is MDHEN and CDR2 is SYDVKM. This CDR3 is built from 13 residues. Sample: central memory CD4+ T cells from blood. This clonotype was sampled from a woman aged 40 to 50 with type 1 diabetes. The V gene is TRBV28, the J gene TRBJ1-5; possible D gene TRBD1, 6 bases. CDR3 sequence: CASSSLQGQPQHF. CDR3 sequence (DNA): TGTGCCAGCAGTTCTCTACAGGGCCAGCCCCAGCATTTT.